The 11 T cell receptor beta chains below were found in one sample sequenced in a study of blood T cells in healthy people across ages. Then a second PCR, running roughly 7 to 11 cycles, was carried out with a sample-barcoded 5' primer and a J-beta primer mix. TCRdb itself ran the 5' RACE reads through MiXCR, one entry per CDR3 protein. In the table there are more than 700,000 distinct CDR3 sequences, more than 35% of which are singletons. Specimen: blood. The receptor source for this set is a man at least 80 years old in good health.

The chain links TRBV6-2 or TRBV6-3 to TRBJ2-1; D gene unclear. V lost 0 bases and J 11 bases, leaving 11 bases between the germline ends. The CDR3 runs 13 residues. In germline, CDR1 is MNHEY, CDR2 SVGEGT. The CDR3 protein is CASSYSRQQKQFF. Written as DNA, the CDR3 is TGTGCCAGCAGTTACTCGCGGCAACAGAAGCAGTTCTTC.

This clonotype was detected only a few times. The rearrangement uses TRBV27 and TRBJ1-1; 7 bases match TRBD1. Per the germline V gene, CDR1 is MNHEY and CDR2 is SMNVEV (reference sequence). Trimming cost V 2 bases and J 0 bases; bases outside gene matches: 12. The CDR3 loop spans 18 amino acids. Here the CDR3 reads CASSLGAGGLFMNTEAFF. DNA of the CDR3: TGTGCCAGCAGTTTAGGGGCAGGGGGACTTTTTATGAACACTGAAGCTTTCTTT.

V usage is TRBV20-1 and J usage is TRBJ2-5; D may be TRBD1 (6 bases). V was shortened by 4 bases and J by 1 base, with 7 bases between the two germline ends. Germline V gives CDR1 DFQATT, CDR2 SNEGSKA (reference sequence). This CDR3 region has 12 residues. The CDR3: CSAKQGQETQYF. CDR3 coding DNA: TGCAGTGCTAAACAGGGCCAAGAGACCCAGTACTTC.

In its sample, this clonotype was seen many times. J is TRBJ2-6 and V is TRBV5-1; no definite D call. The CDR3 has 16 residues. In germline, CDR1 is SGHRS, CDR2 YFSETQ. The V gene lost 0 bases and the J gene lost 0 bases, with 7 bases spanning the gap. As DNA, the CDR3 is TGCGCCAGCAGCTTGGGGATGTTCTCTGGGGCCAACGTCCTGACTTTC. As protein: CASSLGMFSGANVLTF.

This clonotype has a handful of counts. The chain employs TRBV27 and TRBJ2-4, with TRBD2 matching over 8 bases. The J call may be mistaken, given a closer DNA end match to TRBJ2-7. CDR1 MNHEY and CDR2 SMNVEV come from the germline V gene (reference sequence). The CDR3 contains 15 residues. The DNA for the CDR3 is TGTGCCAGCAGTTCGGGACTAGTGGCCTCACACGAGCAGTACTTC. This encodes CASSSGLVASHEQYF.

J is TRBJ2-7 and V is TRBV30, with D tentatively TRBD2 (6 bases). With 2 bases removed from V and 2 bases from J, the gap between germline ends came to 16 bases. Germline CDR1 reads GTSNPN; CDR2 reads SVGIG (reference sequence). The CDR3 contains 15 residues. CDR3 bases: TGTGCCTGGAGTCAGGTGGCGGGACCAACCTACGAGCAGTACTTC. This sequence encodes CAWSQVAGPTYEQYF.

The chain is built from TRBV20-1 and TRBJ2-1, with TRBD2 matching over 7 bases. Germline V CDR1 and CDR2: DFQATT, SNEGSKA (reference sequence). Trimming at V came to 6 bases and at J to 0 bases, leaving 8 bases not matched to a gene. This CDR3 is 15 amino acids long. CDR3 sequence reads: CSAPKRGASYNEQFF. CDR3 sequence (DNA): TGCAGTGCACCGAAGCGGGGAGCCTCCTACAATGAGCAGTTCTTC.

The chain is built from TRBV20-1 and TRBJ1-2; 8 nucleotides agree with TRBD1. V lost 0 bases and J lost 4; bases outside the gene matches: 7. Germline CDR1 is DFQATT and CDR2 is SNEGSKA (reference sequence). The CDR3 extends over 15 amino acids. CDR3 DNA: TGCAGTGCTAGAGAAAGCAGGGGGCATCGCTATGGCTACACCTTC. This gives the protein CSARESRGHRYGYTF.

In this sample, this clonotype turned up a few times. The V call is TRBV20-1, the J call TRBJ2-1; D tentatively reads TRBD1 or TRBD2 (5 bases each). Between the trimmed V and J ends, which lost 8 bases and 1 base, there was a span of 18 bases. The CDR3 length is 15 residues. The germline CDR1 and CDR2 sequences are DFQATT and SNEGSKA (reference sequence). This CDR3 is CSTIARDPSYNEQFF. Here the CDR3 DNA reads TGCAGTACCATTGCCCGGGACCCATCCTACAATGAGCAGTTCTTC.

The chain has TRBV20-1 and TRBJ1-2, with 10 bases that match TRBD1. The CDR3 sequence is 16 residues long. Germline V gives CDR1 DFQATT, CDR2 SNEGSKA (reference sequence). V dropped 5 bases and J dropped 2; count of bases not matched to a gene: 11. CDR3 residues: CSALHPGQGTNYGYTF. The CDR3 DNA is TGCAGTGCTCTACATCCGGGACAGGGGACCAACTATGGCTACACCTTC.

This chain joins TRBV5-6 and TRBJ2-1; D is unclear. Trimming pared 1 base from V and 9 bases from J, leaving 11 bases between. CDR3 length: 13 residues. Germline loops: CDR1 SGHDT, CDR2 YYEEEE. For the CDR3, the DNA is TGTGCCAGCAGCTTGTCGATCGGCGGTGAGCAGTTCTTC. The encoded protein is CASSLSIGGEQFF. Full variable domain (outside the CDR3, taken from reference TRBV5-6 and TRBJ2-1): DAGVTQSPTHLIKTRGQQVTLRCSPKSGHDTVSWYQQALGQGPQFIFQYYEEEERQRGNFPDRFSGHQFPNYSSELNVNALLLGDSALYLCASSLSIGGEQFFGPGTRLTVL.